A selection of T cell receptor beta chains follows, all from one sample in a study of blood T cell repertoires in COVID-19. This table comes from immunoSEQ multiplex PCR, and its TCRdb copy is limited to in-frame clones, with some not included. The table shows over 120,000 clones, with 70% to 80% occurring only once. The sequencing input was peripheral blood. These receptors were collected from an elderly woman with active or convalescent COVID-19. The conserved cysteine and the conserved F or W are not part of the CDR3 here.

v_call: TRBV30
cdr3_length: 12
cdr3_aa: AWSAPGAGNGYT

v_call: TRBV11-2
cdr3_length: 12
cdr3_aa: ASSLGQGNTEAF

v_call: TRBV6-5
cdr3_length: 11
cdr3_aa: ASSGTVYQPQH

v_call: TRBV12-3/TRBV12-4
cdr3_length: 11
cdr3_aa: ASRFKRGKVYT

v_call: TRBV5-1
cdr3_length: 12
cdr3_aa: ASSTGGPGQPQH

v_call: TRBV15
cdr3_length: 13
cdr3_aa: ATSRDGLAAETQY

v_call: TRBV18
cdr3_length: 12
cdr3_aa: ASSPRQGSYEQY

v_call: TRBV30
cdr3_length: 14
cdr3_aa: AWSGDQRGGRNEQF

v_call: TRBV6-5
cdr3_length: 13
cdr3_aa: ASSWRRSSYNEQF

v_call: TRBV2
cdr3_length: 10
cdr3_aa: ASSERDRGVH

v_call: TRBV2
cdr3_length: 10
cdr3_aa: ASTPFRDGYT

v_call: TRBV7-2
cdr3_length: 12
cdr3_aa: ASSREGANYEQY

v_call: TRBV30
cdr3_length: 10
cdr3_aa: AWSARFAGYT

v_call: TRBV5-4
cdr3_length: 11
cdr3_aa: AYHRGKQETQY

v_call: TRBV18
cdr3_length: 14
cdr3_aa: ASSPPGATRGTEAF

v_call: TRBV28
cdr3_length: 14
cdr3_aa: ASSLSRDHSNQPQH

v_call: TRBV19
cdr3_length: 11
cdr3_aa: ASSVQGGQPQH

v_call: TRBV7-9
cdr3_length: 13
cdr3_aa: ASSTTAGRTDTQY

v_call: TRBV13
cdr3_length: 17
cdr3_aa: ASSAHAGQASYSTDTQY

v_call: TRBV27
cdr3_length: 10
cdr3_aa: ASSFPGQEQY

v_call: TRBV5-1
cdr3_length: 14
cdr3_aa: ASGLKGQGNTGELF

v_call: TRBV27
cdr3_length: 12
cdr3_aa: ASSPTDREETQY

v_call: TRBV5-1
cdr3_length: 12
cdr3_aa: ASSTDRGNSPLH

v_call: TRBV7-6
cdr3_length: 14
cdr3_aa: ASSLGLGDTKYEQY

v_call: TRBV7-8
cdr3_length: 16
cdr3_aa: ASSPRTSGGARTGELF

v_call: TRBV9
cdr3_length: 14
cdr3_aa: ASSVVGQGVNTEAF

v_call: TRBV18
cdr3_length: 12
cdr3_aa: ASSPGQENSPLH

v_call: TRBV4-3
cdr3_length: 12
cdr3_aa: ASSQGHSSYEQY

v_call: TRBV14
cdr3_length: 12
cdr3_aa: ASSLQTGLETQY

v_call: TRBV7-9
cdr3_length: 12
cdr3_aa: ASSLVLAGNGYT

v_call: TRBV2
cdr3_length: 13
cdr3_aa: ASSPGTSLLGEQF

v_call: TRBV11-2
cdr3_length: 12
cdr3_aa: ASSLVRNTGELF

v_call: TRBV30
cdr3_length: 11
cdr3_aa: AWSWRTGNTIY

v_call: TRBV2
cdr3_length: 11
cdr3_aa: ASTGFYNQPQH

v_call: TRBV2
cdr3_length: 12
cdr3_aa: ASSRDSRAYEQY

v_call: TRBV2
cdr3_length: 14
cdr3_aa: ASSPGRQNSGNTIY

v_call: TRBV14
cdr3_length: 11
cdr3_aa: ASSQRRHTEAF

v_call: TRBV7-2
cdr3_length: 14
cdr3_aa: ASSLGLGQGNSPLH

v_call: TRBV7-7
cdr3_length: 12
cdr3_aa: ASSSGLPPETQY

v_call: TRBV7-2
cdr3_length: 13
cdr3_aa: ASSPSRGLRTEAF

v_call: TRBV19
cdr3_length: 11
cdr3_aa: ASSIFSDYGYT

v_call: TRBV20-1
cdr3_length: 12
cdr3_aa: SASGNSQNTEAF

v_call: TRBV3-1/TRBV3-2
cdr3_length: 12
cdr3_aa: ASSQGGQIDTQY

v_call: TRBV12-3/TRBV12-4
cdr3_length: 9
cdr3_aa: ASSPLDEQF

v_call: TRBV4-3
cdr3_length: 12
cdr3_aa: ASSQEAGNTEAF

v_call: TRBV11-2
cdr3_length: 12
cdr3_aa: ASSPRQRQETQY

v_call: TRBV30
cdr3_length: 9
cdr3_aa: AWRLTGEQY